These 6 T cell receptor beta chains originate from one sample sequenced in a study of blood T cells in healthy people across ages. The use of a sample-barcoded 5' primer and a J-beta primer mix characterized a second PCR of roughly 6 to 11 cycles. TCRdb re-called the 5' RACE reads through MiXCR, storing one row per CDR3 protein. The sample lists more than 450,000 distinct CDR3 sequences, about 28% seen once, with over 3.5% in the top ten. These same records also appear under a second study, on T cells of mothers and their children.

The sequencing input was blood. These receptors originate from a boy under 10 years old in good health.

This chain links TRBV2 with TRBJ1-2; D remains unclear. The V and J ends lost 4 bases and 3 bases respectively, with 9 bases between them. The CDR3 runs 13 residues. The germline V gene has CDR1 SNHLY and CDR2 FYNNEI. As DNA, the CDR3 is TGTGCCAGCAGTGTCTACAGCGACTATGGCTACACCTTC. Translating gives CASSVYSDYGYTF.

This clonotype has more than one count but fewer than ten. The chain joins TRBV7-2 to TRBJ2-5, with 8 positions matching TRBD2. With the DNA end fitting TRBJ2-7 better, the J assignment may be wrong. The CDR3 extends over 14 amino acids. Germline CDR1 is SGHTA and CDR2 is FQGNSA. CDR3 amino acids: CASSPRAGAYEQYF. In DNA form, the CDR3 reads TGTGCCAGCAGCCCCAGAGCGGGAGCCTACGAGCAGTACTTC.

J is TRBJ2-7 and V is TRBV29-1; D is undetermined. Trimming removed 0 bases from V and 0 bases from J, with 9 bases in between. The CDR3 extends over 14 amino acids. The germline V gene has CDR1 SQVTM and CDR2 ANQGSEA. The CDR3 DNA is TGCAGCGTTGAAGATCTTCCAGGCTCCTACGAGCAGTACTTC. It is translated as CSVEDLPGSYEQYF.

This clonotype has just a few counts. The chain couples TRBV29-1 to TRBJ2-7; the D gene is possibly TRBD2 (6 bases). CDR3 length: 14 residues. The V gene's germline CDR1 is SQVTM and CDR2 ANQGSEA. Trimming took 6 bases from V and 5 from J, leaving 20 bases between them. CDR3 amino acids: CSVAPGGWRNEQYF. CDR3 DNA sequence: TGCAGCGTGGCCCCCGGAGGGTGGAGGAACGAGCAGTACTTC.

The V and J genes are TRBV20-1 and TRBJ2-2; the match to TRBD1 covers 7 bases. This CDR3 region has 13 residues. V shed 5 bases, J shed 4 bases, and the junction held 4 bases outside the gene matches. Germline V gives CDR1 DFQATT, CDR2 SNEGSKA (reference sequence). The CDR3 reads CSAPGQATGELFF. CDR3 DNA: TGCAGTGCTCCCGGACAGGCCACCGGGGAGCTGTTTTTT.

In its sample, this clonotype was seen many times. The rearrangement uses TRBV27 and TRBJ2-5; the D gene is possibly TRBD2 (5 bases). V was pared by 3 bases and J by 7 bases, with 18 bases between. CDR1 and CDR2 (germline): MNHEY, SMNVEV (reference sequence). The CDR3 spans 15 residues. The CDR3 protein is CASSFSVGEFGTQYF. CDR3 in DNA: TGTGCCAGCAGTTTTAGCGTCGGGGAGTTCGGGACCCAGTACTTC.